Presented here are 9 T cell receptor beta chains from one specimen sequenced in a study of CD4 and CD8 cells across lung adenocarcinoma regions. TCRdb used MiXCR to reprocess the PCR reads, holding one entry per CDR3 protein. This sample has about 7,700 distinct CDR3 sequences, with about 43% found just once. Sequenced input: CD4+ T cells from the margin of a lung tumor. These receptors were collected from a male donor with lung adenocarcinoma. The CD4 and CD8 labels of this study may be unreliable.

By proportion, this clonotype is medium-sized. The CDR3 region has the DNA TGTGCCAGCAGCTCAACCGGGACTAGCTTCTCCTACAATGAGCAGTTCTTC. This codes for CASSSTGTSFSYNEQFF. The chain couples TRBV7-6 to TRBJ2-1; TRBD2 matches at 9 bases. Germline CDR1 reads SGHVS; CDR2 reads FNYEAQ. V lost 4 bases, J lost 0 bases, and 7 bases stayed unmatched. CDR3 size: 17 residues.

This clonotype was counted ten times or more. The gene calls are TRBV6-2 or TRBV6-3 and TRBJ2-1, with 9 positions matching TRBD2. The J call may be faulty, since TRBJ2-7 better matches the DNA end. Per the germline V gene, CDR1 is MNHEY and CDR2 is SVGEGT. This CDR3 region has 14 residues. CDR3 region: CASTEGLATYEQYF. The CDR3 region has the DNA TGTGCCAGCACCGAGGGACTAGCTACCTACGAGCAGTACTTC.

This clonotype was detected ten times or more. This sequence joins TRBV6-1 and TRBJ2-3; D unresolved. The CDR3 has 15 amino acids. Trimming stripped 5 bases from V and 2 bases from J, with 14 bases between. Germline lookup yields CDR1 MNHNS and CDR2 SASEGT. CDR3 in DNA: TGTGCCAGCAGTCTAGGCCCCCTGGCCACAGATACGCAGTATTTT. As protein: CASSLGPLATDTQYF.

This clonotype was seen a few times. This may be a read error: a much more frequent sequence differs by one nucleotide. The chain uses TRBV6-5 and TRBJ2-4, with 13 bases aligning to TRBD2. Germline V CDR1 and CDR2: MNHEY, SVGAGI. Trimming removed 4 bases from V and 13 bases from J; junction bases left unmatched: 13. CDR3 size: 16 residues. As DNA, the CDR3 is TGTGCCAGCAGTTTCCGTACTAGCGGGAGGGACAATGAGCAGTACTTC. It codes for CASSFRTSGRDNEQYF.

Details on this clonotype: Germline and junction disagree at one end, which may indicate a read error. The rearrangement links TRBV6-4 to TRBJ2-3; D may match TRBD1 or TRBD2 (5 bases each). The CDR3 loop spans 15 amino acids. The germline V gene encodes CDR1 MRHNA and CDR2 SNTAGT. The CDR3 nucleotides read TGTGCCAGCAGCGAGGGGAGCCGTGGCATGGATACGCAGTATTTC. Its protein product is CASSEGSRGMDTQYF.

The chain uses TRBV10-3 and TRBJ1-2; D is ambiguous. V gave up 4 bases and J gave up 8 bases, with 11 bases separating them. Germline CDR1 reads ENHRY; CDR2 reads SYGVKD. The CDR3 consists of 12 residues. The CDR3, as DNA: TGTGCCATCAGTGTACGGACGGGGGGCTACACCTTC. Translated, it gives CAISVRTGGYTF.

The chain recombines TRBV6-1 with TRBJ1-1; 10 nucleotides align to TRBD1. Germline V gene data show CDR1 as MNHNS and CDR2 as SASEGT. J was trimmed by 4 bases and V by 0 bases; bases with no gene match: 20. The CDR3 has 21 amino acids. CDR3 sequence: CASSEAGDRGKTGRLSTEAFF. CDR3 DNA: TGTGCCAGCAGTGAAGCAGGGGACAGGGGTAAAACGGGACGTTTGAGCACTGAAGCTTTCTTT.

The chain carries TRBV11-2 and TRBJ1-1; D remains ambiguous. The V gene's germline CDR1 is SGHAT and CDR2 FQNNGV. V was cut by 7 bases and J by 3 bases, with 15 bases left in between. CDR3 length equals 14 residues. The CDR3 nucleotides are TGTGCCAGCACCCCTATGATGGGGTACACTGAAGCTTTCTTT. Translating it yields CASTPMMGYTEAFF.

The V and J genes are TRBV4-3 and TRBJ1-2; D unresolved. The CDR3 contains 14 residues. The germline gives CDR1 LGHNA, CDR2 YSLEER. The V end was cut by 0 bases, the J end by 5 bases, with 10 bases between. The CDR3: CASSQEWAEYGYTF. The CDR3 coding sequence is TGCGCCAGCAGCCAAGAGTGGGCAGAGTATGGCTACACCTTC.